Sequencing of this T cell receptor beta chain was carried out in a study of cytomegalovirus exposure and HLA in healthy donors. Findings of the study overall: Most TCR beta V segments were productive about 90% or about 30% of the time in an earlier analysis.

PCR amplification relied on 60 Vbeta primers (plus 13 Jbeta primers). Profiling relied on immunoSEQ multiplex PCR, and the TCRdb table lists in-frame clones only, not all of them. The data hold approximately 150,000 clones, with roughly 77% observed a single time. About this clone itself: No antigen is known for it.

Trimming cost V 5 bases and J 4 bases, with 17 bases left between them. CDR1 is MNHNS, CDR2 SASEGT, per germline. The CDR3 has 15 residues. The genes are TRBV6-1 and TRBJ1-1, with D possibly being TRBD1 (5 bases). Sequencing input: PBMCs. The TCR sequence derives from a middle-aged woman in good health and CMV-seropositive. CDR3 DNA sequence: TGTGCCAGCAGTCAGTCGGGGGTCGGCTCCACTGAAGCTTTCTTT. Translation: CASSQSGVGSTEAFF.